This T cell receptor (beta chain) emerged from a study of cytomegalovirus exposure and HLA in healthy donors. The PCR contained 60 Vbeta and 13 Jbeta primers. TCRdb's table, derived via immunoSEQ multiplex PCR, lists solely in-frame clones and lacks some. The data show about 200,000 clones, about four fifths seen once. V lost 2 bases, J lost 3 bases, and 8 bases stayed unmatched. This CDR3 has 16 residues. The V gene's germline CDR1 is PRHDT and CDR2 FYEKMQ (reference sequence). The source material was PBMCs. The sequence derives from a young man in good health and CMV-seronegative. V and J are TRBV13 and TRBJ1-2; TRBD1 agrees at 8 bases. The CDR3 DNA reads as TGTGCCAGCAGCTTATCCTCGACAGGGGCCGACTATGGCTACACCTTC. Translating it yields CASSLSSTGADYGYTF.